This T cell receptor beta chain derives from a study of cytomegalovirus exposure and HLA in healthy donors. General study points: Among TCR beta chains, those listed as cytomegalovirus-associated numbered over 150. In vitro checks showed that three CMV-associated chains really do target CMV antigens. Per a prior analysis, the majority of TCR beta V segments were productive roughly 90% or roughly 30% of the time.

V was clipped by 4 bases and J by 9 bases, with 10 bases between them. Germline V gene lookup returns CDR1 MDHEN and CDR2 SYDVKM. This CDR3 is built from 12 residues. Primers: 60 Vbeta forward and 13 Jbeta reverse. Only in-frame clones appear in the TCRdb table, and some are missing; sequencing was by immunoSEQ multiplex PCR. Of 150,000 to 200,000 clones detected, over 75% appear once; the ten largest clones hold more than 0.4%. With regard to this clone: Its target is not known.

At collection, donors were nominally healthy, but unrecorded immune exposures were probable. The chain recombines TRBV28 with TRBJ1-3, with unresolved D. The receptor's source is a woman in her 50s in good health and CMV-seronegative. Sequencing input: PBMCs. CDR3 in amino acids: CASSSPGSTIYF. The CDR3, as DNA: TGTGCCAGCAGTTCCCCGGGGAGCACCATATATTTT.